Below are 15 T cell receptor beta chains sequenced from a single sample in a study of T cell repertoires in aging, cancer and after chemotherapy. The template was genomic DNA from peripheral blood, not RNA. Multiplex touch-down PCR with TRB-A/B primers amplified rearranged V-D-J TRB sequences. MiXCR, applied by TCRdb to the multiplex PCR reads, yields one record per CDR3 protein. This sample has 15,000 to 20,000 distinct CDR3 sequences, with around 38% found just once. Sequenced sample: blood. Source of these receptors: a human donor with a solid tumor.

This clonotype has a handful of counts. The rearrangement links TRBV29-1 to TRBJ1-1; D gene uncertain. Germline CDR1 SQVTM, CDR2 ANQGSEA. The CDR3 has 19 amino acids. V gave up 2 bases and J gave up 0 bases, with 25 bases separating them. The CDR3 DNA reads TGCAGCGTTGAAAGGGCCCCTCCGGGTCCGCATTTTATGAACACTGAAGCTTTCTTT. Protein: CSVERAPPGPHFMNTEAFF.

V usage is TRBV6-2 or TRBV6-3 and J usage is TRBJ2-7, with unresolved D. The CDR3 has 11 residues. From germline, CDR1 is MNHEY and CDR2 SVGEGT. V lost 8 bases and J 3 bases, leaving 8 bases between the germline ends. CDR3 sequence: CASGSLYEQYF. The CDR3 DNA reads as TGTGCCAGCGGATCCCTCTACGAGCAGTACTTC.

The chain is built from TRBV18 and TRBJ1-4; D is unresolved. CDR1 and CDR2 (germline): KGHSH, LQKENI. CDR3 size: 18 residues. With 2 bases removed from V and 5 bases from J, the gap between germline ends came to 21 bases. The CDR3 protein is CASSPNGMVPARNEKLFF. In nucleotides, the CDR3 is TGTGCCAGCTCACCAAACGGCATGGTCCCGGCGCGGAATGAAAAACTGTTTTTT.

This clonotype was observed a few times. The V call is TRBV5-4, the J call TRBJ2-3, with TRBD2 as a possible D gene (5 bases). This CDR3 region has 16 residues. Between the trimmed V and J ends, which lost 4 bases and 5 bases, there was a span of 20 bases. Germline V gene lookup returns CDR1 SGHNT and CDR2 YYREEE (reference sequence). CDR3 protein: CASSPQRGLPVDTQYF. The CDR3 DNA is TGTGCCAGCAGCCCCCAACGGGGTCTACCCGTAGATACGCAGTATTTT.

This clonotype occurred a few times. The chain links TRBV7-2 to TRBJ2-1, with D perhaps TRBD2 (6 bases). Per germline, CDR1 SGHTA and CDR2 FQGNSA. V dropped 5 bases and J dropped 6 bases, with 17 bases sitting between them. This CDR3 is built from 15 residues. The DNA of the CDR3 is TGTGCCAGCAGCCCCTGGTCCGGGAGCCTCAATGAGCAGTTCTTC. This sequence encodes CASSPWSGSLNEQFF.

This clonotype rates as medium-sized. The rearrangement uses TRBV10-3 and TRBJ1-6; tentatively, D is TRBD1 (6 bases). V lost 6 bases to trimming and J lost 6 bases, with 12 bases between them. The CDR3 spans 14 residues. Germline CDR1 is ENHRY and CDR2 is SYGVKD. The CDR3 DNA follows: TGTGCCATCAGGAGGGGGGGGCTTAATTCACCCCTCCACTTT. It specifies CAIRRGGLNSPLHF.

This clonotype was observed a handful of times. The chain employs TRBV27 and TRBJ2-3; D is perhaps TRBD2 (6 bases). The CDR3 contains 14 residues. V dropped 6 bases and J dropped 0 bases, with 10 bases sitting between them. Germline V gives CDR1 MNHEY, CDR2 SMNVEV (reference sequence). The CDR3 spells CASSLSGSTDTQYF. CDR3 sequence (DNA): TGTGCCAGCAGCCTCAGCGGGAGCACAGATACGCAGTATTTT.

The chain couples TRBV6-2 or TRBV6-3 to TRBJ2-1; TRBD2 is a possible D gene (6 bases). This CDR3 contains 12 residues. CDR1 is MNHEY, CDR2 SVGEGT, per germline. Trimming took off 5 bases at V and 10 bases at J, with 12 bases between the two ends. CDR3 residues: CASSDSGPEQFF. CDR3 bases: TGTGCCAGCAGTGATAGCGGCCCAGAGCAGTTCTTC.

The rearrangement uses TRBV6-6 and TRBJ2-2, with 7 nucleotides matching TRBD1. CDR1 and CDR2 (germline): MNHNY, SVGAGI (reference sequence). Unmatched junction bases numbered 10, after V lost 5 bases and J lost 10 bases. The CDR3 extends over 14 amino acids. This chain's CDR3 is CASSPDRDQQELFF. The CDR3 region has the DNA TGTGCCAGCAGTCCAGACAGGGACCAACAGGAGCTGTTTTTT.

The chain has TRBV5-1 and TRBJ2-3; possible D gene TRBD1, 5 bases. Germline V gene lookup returns CDR1 SGHRS and CDR2 YFSETQ. CDR3 length: 17 residues. Trimming shortened V by 1 base and J by 4 bases, and 19 bases separated the two germline ends. CDR3 in amino acids: CASSLWVARQSPDTQYF. DNA of the CDR3: TGCGCCAGCAGCTTGTGGGTCGCGAGACAGTCTCCAGATACGCAGTATTTT.

The V gene is TRBV19, the J gene TRBJ2-1; D possibly uses TRBD1 or TRBD2 (5 bases each). The CDR3 has 16 residues. The V end lost 6 bases, the J end lost 9 bases, and 24 bases lay between the germline ends. Germline V gene data show CDR1 as LNHDA and CDR2 as SQIVND (reference sequence). CDR3 coding DNA: TGTGCCAGTAGGCAGCTCTCGAGGGGCCTCTTCAGTGAGCAGTTCTTC. Protein product: CASRQLSRGLFSEQFF.

This clonotype was seen just once. The chain recombines TRBV10-3 with TRBJ1-2, with 7 bases aligning to TRBD1. Germline CDR1 and CDR2: ENHRY and SYGVKD. V was clipped by 4 bases and J by 1 base; unmatched bases: 6. The CDR3 runs 15 residues. The CDR3 region is CAISGANRGNYGYTF. The CDR3 nucleotides read TGTGCCATCAGTGGGGCCAACAGGGGTAACTATGGCTACACCTTC.

The rearrangement joins TRBV7-2 to TRBJ2-5; 9 nucleotides agree with TRBD2. V trimming: 3 bases; J trimming: 5 bases; junction bases outside the gene matches: 10. CDR3 length: 16 residues. The germline CDR1 and CDR2 sequences are SGHTA and FQGNSA. The CDR3 is CASSLRFSGSGETQYF. CDR3 in DNA: TGTGCCAGCAGCTTGCGGTTTAGCGGGAGCGGGGAGACCCAGTACTTC.

The rearrangement joins TRBV5-6 to TRBJ2-7; D is uncertain. V dropped 5 bases and J dropped 3 bases, with 9 bases sitting between them. Germline CDR1 SGHDT, CDR2 YYEEEE. The CDR3 spans 12 residues. CDR3 residues: CASSYSNYEQYF. Written as DNA, the CDR3 is TGTGCCAGCAGTTACAGCAACTACGAGCAGTACTTC.

The chain is built from TRBV15 and TRBJ1-4; no clear D. The V end lost 0 bases, the J end lost 6 bases, and 14 bases lay between the germline ends. This CDR3 comprises 16 residues. From germline, CDR1 is LNHNV and CDR2 YYDKDF (reference sequence). CDR3 coding DNA: TGTGCCACCAGCAGAGAAGGCAGGTCCCATCATGAAAAACTGTTTTTT. Encoded protein: CATSREGRSHHEKLFF.